This TCR beta chain originates from a study of shared clonotypes between healthy human individuals. Regarding the study as a whole: When naive CD4 clonotypes were compared across a few donors, about 4.8% were shared. Estimated richness was generally greater in naive than memory subsets. Represented diversity (both genetic and exposure-history) was limited by the small number of donors.

There are 13 residues in the CDR3. Germline loops: CDR1 SNHLY, CDR2 FYNNEI. V was pared by 8 bases and J by 0 bases, with 9 bases between. CD45RO negativity and positive selection for CCR7 defined naive CD8 cells, a population that excluded terminally differentiated effector memory CD45RA+ cells. Donors were Caucasian adults residing in Nashville, Tennessee, USA. As for this clone: Its target is unknown.

The assay was immunoSEQ multiplex PCR, and TCRdb's table has in-frame clones only and misses some. This table holds about 1,900,000 clones, about 95% found once. This sequence was found in a man aged 18 to 29 in good health. The chain uses TRBV2 and TRBJ2-3; D is possibly TRBD1 (6 bases). The specimen sequenced was naive CD8+ T cells sorted from blood. The CDR3 DNA follows: TGTGCCAGCTGGGACACTAGCACAGATACGCAGTATTTT. It encodes CASWDTSTDTQYF.